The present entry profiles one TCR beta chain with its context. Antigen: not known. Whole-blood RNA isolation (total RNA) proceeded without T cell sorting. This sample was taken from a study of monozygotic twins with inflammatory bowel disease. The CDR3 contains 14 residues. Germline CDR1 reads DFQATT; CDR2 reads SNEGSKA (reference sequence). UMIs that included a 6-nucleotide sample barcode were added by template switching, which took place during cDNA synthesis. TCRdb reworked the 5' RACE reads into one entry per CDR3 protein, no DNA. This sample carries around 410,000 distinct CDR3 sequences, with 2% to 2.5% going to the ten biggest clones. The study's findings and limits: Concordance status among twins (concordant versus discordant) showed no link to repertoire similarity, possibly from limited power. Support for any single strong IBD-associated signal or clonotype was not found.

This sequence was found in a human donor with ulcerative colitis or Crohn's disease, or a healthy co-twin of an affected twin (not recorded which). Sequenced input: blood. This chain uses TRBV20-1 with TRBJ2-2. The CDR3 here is CSASPTSGTGELFF.